Detailed here is one TCR beta chain. Its cognate antigen is unknown. The data derive from a study of cytomegalovirus exposure and HLA in healthy donors. PCR amplification relied on 60 Vbeta primers (plus 13 Jbeta primers). Using immunoSEQ multiplex PCR, the repertoire was profiled, and TCRdb retains in-frame clones only, with some absent. Among some 130,000 clones listed, around 85% were seen once. General observations from the study: From TCR beta sequences, most subjects' HLA-A and HLA-B alleles were reportedly predicted accurately. A highly shared variant cluster was judged a likely technical artifact.

The source is a boy younger than 18 in good health and CMV-seronegative. Sequencing was carried out using PBMCs.

This chain's CDR3 is CASSLAERTHTYNEQFF. The DNA of the CDR3 is TGTGCCAGCAGCTTAGCGGAAAGGACACATACGTACAATGAGCAGTTCTTC. The chain employs TRBV7-9 and TRBJ2-1; TRBD1 is a possible D gene (5 bases). The CDR3 totals 17 residues. With 0 bases removed from V and 4 bases from J, the gap between germline ends came to 16 bases. Germline V CDR1 and CDR2: SEHNR, FQNEAQ (reference sequence).